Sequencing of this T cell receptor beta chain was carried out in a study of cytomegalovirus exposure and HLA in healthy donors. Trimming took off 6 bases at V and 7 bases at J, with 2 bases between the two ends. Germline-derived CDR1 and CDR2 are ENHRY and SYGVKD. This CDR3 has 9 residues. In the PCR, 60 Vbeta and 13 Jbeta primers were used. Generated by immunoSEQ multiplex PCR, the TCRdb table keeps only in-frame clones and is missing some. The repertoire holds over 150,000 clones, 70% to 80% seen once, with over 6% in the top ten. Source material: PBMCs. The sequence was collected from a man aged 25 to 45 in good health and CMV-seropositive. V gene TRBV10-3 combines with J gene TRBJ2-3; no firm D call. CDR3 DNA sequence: TGTGCCATCAGCAATACGCAGTATTTT. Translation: CAISNTQYF.